The 5 T cell receptor beta chains presented below share a single source sample, sequenced in a study of blood T cells in healthy people across ages (dated by TCRdb to the mid-2010s). The protocol used for the library was 5' RACE. The sequencing machine was an Illumina HiSeq 2500. A second PCR of roughly 7 to 11 cycles was performed with a sample-barcoded 5' primer and a J-beta primer mix. TCRdb passed the public sequencing reads through fastp at Q25 and MiXCR, retaining productive beta sequences. Rows with a matching CDR3 protein are joined into one entry that keeps the most common DNA and genes. For this sample there are around 870,000 distinct CDR3 sequences; more than 25% appear just once. The biggest ten clones account for approximately 15% of the sample. Sample: blood. All receptors come from a woman at least 80 years old in good health.

The CDR3: CSAQGGRGEMRHGYTF. The DNA for the CDR3 is TGCAGTGCTCAAGGCGGCAGGGGGGAGATGAGGCATGGCTACACCTTC. The chain carries TRBV20-1 and TRBJ1-2; 7 bases align to TRBD1. CDR3 length equals 16 residues. The germline gives CDR1 DFQATT, CDR2 SNEGSKA (reference sequence). V shed 5 bases and J 6 bases; nucleotides not matched to a gene: 18.

J is TRBJ2-2 and V is TRBV7-2, with TRBD2 as a possible D gene (5 bases). This CDR3 is built from 11 residues. Per the germline V gene, CDR1 is SGHTA and CDR2 is FQGNSA. Trimming left V 6 bases short and J 10 bases short, with 9 bases between. CDR3 amino acids: CASRLGPELFF. The CDR3 DNA reads TGTGCCAGCAGACTAGGACCGGAGCTGTTTTTT.

This clonotype was seen many times. This chain links TRBV7-2 with TRBJ2-1, with D possibly TRBD1 on 6 matching bases. This CDR3 spans 15 amino acids. From germline, CDR1 is SGHTA and CDR2 FQGNSA. V dropped 3 bases and J dropped 7 bases, with 16 bases sitting between them. The DNA of the CDR3 is TGTGCCAGCAGCTTCGTACAGGGCCTTGGGAATGAGCAGTTCTTC. This codes for CASSFVQGLGNEQFF.

This clonotype was observed many times. The chain is built from TRBV20-1 and TRBJ1-4, with D possibly matching TRBD1 (5 bases). V lost 3 bases and J 7 bases, leaving 21 bases between the germline ends. CDR3 length: 16 amino acids. Looked up from germline, CDR1 is DFQATT and CDR2 is SNEGSKA (reference sequence). CDR3 in amino acids: CSASGGVRGNGEKLFF. CDR3 DNA: TGCAGTGCTAGTGGGGGAGTAAGGGGTAATGGTGAAAAACTGTTTTTT.

This clonotype was counted ten times or more. This chain uses TRBV12-3 or TRBV12-4 with TRBJ2-7; D is unclear. Between the trimmed V and J ends, which lost 5 bases and 5 bases, there was a span of 10 bases. This CDR3 region has 12 residues. The CDR3 sequence: CASSRTEDEQYF. The CDR3 DNA reads TGTGCCAGCAGTAGGACCGAGGACGAGCAGTACTTC.